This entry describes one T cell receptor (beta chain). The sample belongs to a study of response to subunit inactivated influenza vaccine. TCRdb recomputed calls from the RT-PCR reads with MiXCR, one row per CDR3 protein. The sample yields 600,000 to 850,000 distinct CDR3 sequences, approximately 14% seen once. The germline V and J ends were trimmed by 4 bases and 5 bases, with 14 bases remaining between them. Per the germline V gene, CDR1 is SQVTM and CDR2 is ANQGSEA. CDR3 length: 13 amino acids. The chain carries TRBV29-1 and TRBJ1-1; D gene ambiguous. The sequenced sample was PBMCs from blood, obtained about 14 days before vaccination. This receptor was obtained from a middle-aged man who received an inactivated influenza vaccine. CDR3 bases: TGCAGCGTTGTGGGTTTGCGGACGACTGAAGCTTTCTTT. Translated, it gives CSVVGLRTTEAFF.